The rows below give T cell receptor beta chains drawn from one sample of a study of cytomegalovirus exposure and HLA in healthy donors. Produced via immunoSEQ multiplex PCR; TCRdb's table is partial and in-frame only. The sample has roughly 150,000 clones; 75% to 85% are singletons. The sample consisted of PBMCs. All receptors derive from a girl aged 2 to 9 in good health and CMV-seropositive. The CDR3 runs from the conserved cysteine through the conserved F or W. Each record gives: CDR3 DNA, CDR3 protein, clone size, J gene, D gene, V gene. A D gene is named only where the DNA matches it firmly. For some rows the clone size is stated as once, few or many, or as a class when expanded; others skip it.

CDR3nt: TGTGCCAGCAGCTTAGCCCAAAGACTAGCGGGAGGGGCCAATGAGCAGTTCTTC; CDR3aa: CASSLAQRLAGGANEQFF; abundance: .; j_gene: TRBJ2-1; d_gene: TRBD2; v_gene: TRBV7-8
CDR3nt: TGTGCCAGCACTATAGGGGACTATGGCTACACCTTC; CDR3aa: CASTIGDYGYTF; abundance: once; j_gene: TRBJ1-2; d_gene: .; v_gene: TRBV5-6
CDR3nt: TGTGCCAGTAGTCCCTCGGGACTGGGTTCCTACGAGCAGTACTTC; CDR3aa: CASSPSGLGSYEQYF; abundance: .; j_gene: TRBJ2-7; d_gene: .; v_gene: TRBV19
CDR3nt: TGTGCCAGCAGCGAGCGAACTGCTTACCCGCTTTTTCCGGGACAGGGGGGCTACACCTTC; CDR3aa: CASSERTAYPLFPGQGGYTF; abundance: .; j_gene: TRBJ1-2; d_gene: TRBD1; v_gene: TRBV9
CDR3nt: TGTGCCAGCACCCCGGGTGGGGCGAGGAACACTGAAGCTTTCTTT; CDR3aa: CASTPGGARNTEAFF; abundance: .; j_gene: TRBJ1-1; d_gene: .; v_gene: TRBV6-1
CDR3nt: TGCGCCAGCAGCTTAGAACCTCTGGCGGGAGGGACGAATGAGCAGTTCTTC; CDR3aa: CASSLEPLAGGTNEQFF; abundance: .; j_gene: TRBJ2-1; d_gene: TRBD2; v_gene: TRBV5-1
CDR3nt: TGCACCAGCGTAAGGACAGGGTCCTACGAGCAGTACTTC; CDR3aa: CTSVRTGSYEQYF; abundance: .; j_gene: TRBJ2-7; d_gene: .; v_gene: TRBV1
CDR3nt: TGCGCCAGCAGCCAAGTTGGAGGGAATGAAAAACTGTTTTTT; CDR3aa: CASSQVGGNEKLFF; abundance: .; j_gene: TRBJ1-4; d_gene: .; v_gene: TRBV4-1
CDR3nt: TGTGCCTGGAGTGCAGGGGAATTCTATGGCTACACCTTC; CDR3aa: CAWSAGEFYGYTF; abundance: .; j_gene: TRBJ1-2; d_gene: .; v_gene: TRBV30
CDR3nt: TGTGCCTACTGTATAGCGGCTTCCTACAATGAGCAGTTCTTC; CDR3aa: CAYCIAASYNEQFF; abundance: .; j_gene: TRBJ2-1; d_gene: .; v_gene: TRBV30
CDR3nt: TGTGCCAGTAGTGAGGACAGAGAATCCAAAAACATTCAGTACTTC; CDR3aa: CASSEDRESKNIQYF; abundance: .; j_gene: TRBJ2-4; d_gene: .; v_gene: TRBV19
CDR3nt: TGTGCCTGGAATCGATTAGAGGGAGGGGGGCTCTTCTATGGCTACACCTTC; CDR3aa: CAWNRLEGGGLFYGYTF; abundance: .; j_gene: TRBJ1-2; d_gene: .; v_gene: TRBV30
CDR3nt: TGTGCCTGGAACGACAGGTACTCCTACGAGCAGTACTTC; CDR3aa: CAWNDRYSYEQYF; abundance: .; j_gene: TRBJ2-7; d_gene: .; v_gene: TRBV30
CDR3nt: TGCGCCAGCAGCCAAGATAGAAGGGACAGGGGTTATTACGAGCAGTACTTC; CDR3aa: CASSQDRRDRGYYEQYF; abundance: once; j_gene: TRBJ2-7; d_gene: TRBD1; v_gene: TRBV4-1
CDR3nt: TGTGCCAGCAGTTACTCGAAACATTTCACAGATACGCAGTATTTT; CDR3aa: CASSYSKHFTDTQYF; abundance: .; j_gene: TRBJ2-3; d_gene: .; v_gene: TRBV6-6
CDR3nt: TGTGCCTGGAGCCGAGGACAGGAGGACTATGGCTACACCTTC; CDR3aa: CAWSRGQEDYGYTF; abundance: .; j_gene: TRBJ1-2; d_gene: TRBD1; v_gene: TRBV30
CDR3nt: TGCGCCAGCAGCTTTGGTGGCGGGAGAGAGCGGGAGCAGTTCTTC; CDR3aa: CASSFGGGREREQFF; abundance: .; j_gene: TRBJ2-1; d_gene: TRBD2; v_gene: TRBV5-1
CDR3nt: TGTGCCAGCAGCTTACAGAGGGGGACTGAAGCTTTCTTT; CDR3aa: CASSLQRGTEAFF; abundance: .; j_gene: TRBJ1-1; d_gene: .; v_gene: TRBV5-4
CDR3nt: TGTGCCAGCATGGGGACTAGCGCTGGGGCCAACGTCCTGACTTTC; CDR3aa: CASMGTSAGANVLTF; abundance: few; j_gene: TRBJ2-6; d_gene: TRBD2; v_gene: TRBV2
CDR3nt: TGCGCCAGCAGCCTCCTAGCGGGAGGCACAGATACGCAGTATTTT; CDR3aa: CASSLLAGGTDTQYF; abundance: .; j_gene: TRBJ2-3; d_gene: TRBD2; v_gene: TRBV4-1
CDR3nt: TGTGCCAGCAGCTTCTCGGGACTAGCGGGAGATGATGAGCAGTTCTTC; CDR3aa: CASSFSGLAGDDEQFF; abundance: .; j_gene: TRBJ2-1; d_gene: TRBD2; v_gene: TRBV9
CDR3nt: TGTGCCAGCAGCTTAGACGGGTATAGCAATCAGCCCCAGCATTTT; CDR3aa: CASSLDGYSNQPQHF; abundance: .; j_gene: TRBJ1-5; d_gene: .; v_gene: TRBV11-2
CDR3nt: TGTGCCAGCAGTGCTTATACAGGAGCTGGAAACACCATATATTTT; CDR3aa: CASSAYTGAGNTIYF; abundance: once; j_gene: TRBJ1-3; d_gene: .; v_gene: TRBV6-1
CDR3nt: TGTGCCAGCAGCTTGGGGGGGACAGGGTCGTACGTTCAGTACTTC; CDR3aa: CASSLGGTGSYVQYF; abundance: .; j_gene: TRBJ2-4; d_gene: TRBD1; v_gene: TRBV5-6
CDR3nt: TGCGCCAGCAGCACCCTAAGAGCGGGAGGCGGGGAGCTGTTTTTT; CDR3aa: CASSTLRAGGGELFF; abundance: .; j_gene: TRBJ2-2; d_gene: TRBD2; v_gene: TRBV5-1
CDR3nt: TGTGCCAGCAGTTCCGGCGGCTACGAGCAGTACTTC; CDR3aa: CASSSGGYEQYF; abundance: .; j_gene: TRBJ2-7; d_gene: .; v_gene: TRBV28
CDR3nt: TGTGCCTGGAGTACAACAGGCACTGGAAACACCATATATTTT; CDR3aa: CAWSTTGTGNTIYF; abundance: .; j_gene: TRBJ1-3; d_gene: .; v_gene: TRBV30
CDR3nt: TGCGCCAGCAGCTTGGAGGGGGCGACAGATTACGGCTACACCTTC; CDR3aa: CASSLEGATDYGYTF; abundance: .; j_gene: TRBJ1-2; d_gene: TRBD1; v_gene: TRBV5-1
CDR3nt: TGTGCCTGGAGCCTTACAGCGGGAGCGGCAGATACGCAGTATTTT; CDR3aa: CAWSLTAGAADTQYF; abundance: .; j_gene: TRBJ2-3; d_gene: TRBD2; v_gene: TRBV30
CDR3nt: TGCGCCAGCAGCCGCGGGACCGTGAGCTCCTACGAGCAGTACTTC; CDR3aa: CASSRGTVSSYEQYF; abundance: .; j_gene: TRBJ2-7; d_gene: .; v_gene: TRBV5-1
CDR3nt: TGTGCCAGCAGCTTGAACCTCGGGGCTCAGGGACTAGCGATAAATGAGCAGTTCTTC; CDR3aa: CASSLNLGAQGLAINEQFF; abundance: .; j_gene: TRBJ2-1; d_gene: TRBD2; v_gene: TRBV11-2
CDR3nt: TGTGCCAGCAGCACCCGGGACACCGCCTACAATGAGCAGTTCTTC; CDR3aa: CASSTRDTAYNEQFF; abundance: .; j_gene: TRBJ2-1; d_gene: .; v_gene: TRBV9
CDR3nt: TGCACCAGCAGCCAGAGGCCAGATACGCAGTATTTT; CDR3aa: CTSSQRPDTQYF; abundance: few; j_gene: TRBJ2-3; d_gene: .; v_gene: TRBV1
CDR3nt: TGTGCCAGCAGAAGGCCCCGGGACAGGGTCTTCTATAGCAATCAGCCCCAGCATTTT; CDR3aa: CASRRPRDRVFYSNQPQHF; abundance: .; j_gene: TRBJ1-5; d_gene: TRBD1; v_gene: TRBV28
CDR3nt: TGTGCCTGGAGTCGAGAGGCTTTGAACACTGAAGCTTTCTTT; CDR3aa: CAWSREALNTEAFF; abundance: few; j_gene: TRBJ1-1; d_gene: .; v_gene: TRBV30
CDR3nt: TGTGCCAGCAGTTACTCGAGCGAAGATACGCAGTATTTT; CDR3aa: CASSYSSEDTQYF; abundance: .; j_gene: TRBJ2-3; d_gene: .; v_gene: TRBV6-5
CDR3nt: TGCGCCAGCAGCATACTAAACTCCTACGAGCAGTACTTC; CDR3aa: CASSILNSYEQYF; abundance: .; j_gene: TRBJ2-7; d_gene: .; v_gene: TRBV5-1
CDR3nt: TGCAGCGTTGAACTGACCTGGGGTGGGGAGACGGAGACCCAGTACTTC; CDR3aa: CSVELTWGGETETQYF; abundance: .; j_gene: TRBJ2-5; d_gene: .; v_gene: TRBV29-1
CDR3nt: TGTGCCAGCAGCGGACAGGGGATGGGAGAAAAACTGTTTTTT; CDR3aa: CASSGQGMGEKLFF; abundance: .; j_gene: TRBJ1-4; d_gene: TRBD1; v_gene: TRBV9
CDR3nt: TGTGCCAGCAGCCGCCAGGGGCGGGCCTACGAGCAGTACTTC; CDR3aa: CASSRQGRAYEQYF; abundance: .; j_gene: TRBJ2-7; d_gene: .; v_gene: TRBV11-2
CDR3nt: TGCAGCGCCTCCGACAGGGTATCTTCACGGGGCGGCTACACCTTC; CDR3aa: CSASDRVSSRGGYTF; abundance: .; j_gene: TRBJ1-2; d_gene: TRBD1; v_gene: TRBV29-1
CDR3nt: TGTGCCAGCAGCCCCCCCAAGCGGGAGGGCCGGGGTACCTACAATGAGCAGTTCTTC; CDR3aa: CASSPPKREGRGTYNEQFF; abundance: .; j_gene: TRBJ2-1; d_gene: TRBD2; v_gene: TRBV4-2
CDR3nt: TGCGCCAGCAGCCGCTTCCGGGGACAGGGCGCGTCTGGCTACACCTTC; CDR3aa: CASSRFRGQGASGYTF; abundance: .; j_gene: TRBJ1-2; d_gene: TRBD1; v_gene: TRBV4-1
CDR3nt: TGTGCCAGCAGTTACGAGGGGACACGGTTTCCTGAAGCTTTCTTT; CDR3aa: CASSYEGTRFPEAFF; abundance: .; j_gene: TRBJ1-1; d_gene: .; v_gene: TRBV6-5
CDR3nt: TGCAGCGTCACAGGGGCAGTGGGGGAGACCCAGTACTTC; CDR3aa: CSVTGAVGETQYF; abundance: .; j_gene: TRBJ2-5; d_gene: TRBD1; v_gene: TRBV29-1
CDR3nt: TGTGCCAGCAGCCCCACCCCACCGGGACTAGCGGGCCCACTGGGGCCAACGTTCCTGACTTTC; CDR3aa: CASSPTPPGLAGPLGPTFLTF; abundance: .; j_gene: TRBJ2-6; d_gene: TRBD2; v_gene: TRBV9
CDR3nt: TGTGCCAGCAGCTTACCACGGACAGGGAGCACAGATACGCAGTATTTT; CDR3aa: CASSLPRTGSTDTQYF; abundance: .; j_gene: TRBJ2-3; d_gene: TRBD1; v_gene: TRBV7-6
CDR3nt: TGTGCCAGCAGCTTATTGGGACAGGGGGAAGAAAAACTGTTTTTT; CDR3aa: CASSLLGQGEEKLFF; abundance: few; j_gene: TRBJ1-4; d_gene: TRBD1; v_gene: TRBV7-2
CDR3nt: TGTGCCAGCGGTACAGGGGTGAACACTGAAGCTTTCTTT; CDR3aa: CASGTGVNTEAFF; abundance: .; j_gene: TRBJ1-1; d_gene: TRBD1; v_gene: TRBV2
CDR3nt: TGTGCCATCAGTGAGTCGAGTCGATCCACCGGGGAGCTGTTTTTT; CDR3aa: CAISESSRSTGELFF; abundance: .; j_gene: TRBJ2-2; d_gene: .; v_gene: TRBV10-3
CDR3nt: TGTGCCAGCACCCCTGGGGCAGTCGGCGATGGCTACACCTTC; CDR3aa: CASTPGAVGDGYTF; abundance: .; j_gene: TRBJ1-2; d_gene: .; v_gene: TRBV5-5